The 32 T cell receptor beta chains listed next were all sequenced from one sample in a study of Ad26.COV2.S vaccination and SARS-CoV-2 variants. Treatment given: about 20 received Ad26.COV2.S at low or high dose, single or two shots; a few received placebo; per-sample allocation not given. Day 63 following the first vaccine or placebo injection was when the samples were taken. The repertoire was sequenced with immunoSEQ multiplex PCR; TCRdb's copy has only in-frame clones and lacks some. The profile covers about 680,000 clones, with around 92% appearing a single time and about 1.5% taken by the ten largest. This specimen consisted of peripheral blood, obtained in a trial of Ad26.COV2.S vaccine versus placebo. The receptors originated from a person aged 18-60 years who received the Ad26.COV2.S COVID-19 vaccine or a placebo.

The gene calls are TRBV6-5 and TRBJ1-5, with TRBD1 as a possible D gene (5 bases). The V end lost 4 bases, the J end lost 4 bases, and 8 bases lay between the germline ends. The CDR3 has 13 residues. Per germline, CDR1 MNHEY and CDR2 SVGAGI. The CDR3 spells CASSSAGNQPQHF. DNA for the CDR3: TGTGCCAGCAGTTCTGCAGGGAATCAGCCCCAGCATTTT.

This chain joins TRBV12-5 and TRBJ2-7; TRBD1 or TRBD2 may be the D gene (6 bases each). The germline gives CDR1 LGHNT, CDR2 FRNRAP. The CDR3 runs 16 residues. Between the trimmed V and J ends, which lost 0 bases and 3 bases, there was a span of 15 bases. DNA for the CDR3: TGTGCTAGTGGTTTGGTACAAGGGGGGTTGCTCTACGAGCAGTACTTC. Translated: CASGLVQGGLLYEQYF.

V and J are TRBV12-3 or TRBV12-4 and TRBJ2-1; possibly TRBD1 or TRBD2 for D (5 bases each). The CDR3 spans 13 residues. CDR3 in DNA: TGTGCTGCGGGCAGGGTAGAATACAATGAGCAGTTCTTC. Encoded protein: CAAGRVEYNEQFF.

Here the CDR3 reads CASRVSVPYNSPLHF. For the CDR3, the DNA is TGTGCCAGCAGGGTATCGGTGCCCTATAATTCACCCCTCCACTTT. The V and J genes are TRBV2 and TRBJ1-6; D unclear. Trimming left V 6 bases short and J 2 bases short, with 11 bases between. Germline V gene lookup returns CDR1 SNHLY and CDR2 FYNNEI. CDR3 length equals 15 residues.

The chain is built from TRBV6-6 and TRBJ1-1; the D is unclear. V was trimmed by 11 bases and J by 5 bases, leaving 18 bases between them. This CDR3 is built from 13 residues. Germline CDR1 and CDR2: MNHNY and SVGAGI (reference sequence). Written as DNA, the CDR3 is TGTGCCGGGCTTGCAGGCTCGGGGACTGAAGCTTTCTTT. Its translation: CAGLAGSGTEAFF.

V usage is TRBV5-1 and J usage is TRBJ2-2; 12 bases line up with TRBD1. Germline V CDR1 and CDR2: SGHRS, YFSETQ. Trimming took 5 bases from V and 0 from J; bases not matched to a gene: 5. The CDR3 length is 17 residues. CDR3 loop: CASRRGQGAPNTGELFF. CDR3 DNA: TGCGCCAGCAGAAGGGGACAGGGGGCCCCGAACACCGGGGAGCTGTTTTTT.

The V and J genes are TRBV6-5 and TRBJ1-3; D is possibly TRBD1 (5 bases). This CDR3 contains 15 residues. V was clipped by 0 bases and J by 4 bases, with 10 bases between them. Germline-derived CDR1 and CDR2 are MNHEY and SVGAGI. The CDR3 protein is CASSYSTAGGNTIYF. The CDR3 nucleotides read TGTGCCAGCAGTTACTCGACGGCAGGGGGAAACACCATATATTTT.

A remark on this clone: Within the sample, other DNA sequences also encode this same CDR3. The chain couples TRBV10-3 to TRBJ2-2; maybe TRBD1 (5 bases). The germline V and J ends were trimmed by 7 bases and 6 bases, with 9 bases remaining between them. The CDR3 sequence is 12 residues long. CDR1 and CDR2 (germline): ENHRY, SYGVKD. The CDR3 loop is CAINQGSGELFF. CDR3 DNA: TGTGCCATCAACCAGGGATCCGGGGAGCTGTTTTTT.

The rearrangement uses TRBV3-1 (or the pseudogene TRBV3-2) and TRBJ2-7; D possibly corresponds to TRBD2 (5 bases). Between the trimmed V and J ends, which lost 4 bases and 5 bases, there was a span of 12 bases. Germline CDR1 is LGHDT and CDR2 is YNNKEL (reference sequence). The CDR3 is 13 amino acids. This CDR3 reads CASSPSEGDEQYF. Here the CDR3 DNA reads TGTGCCAGCAGCCCCTCCGAGGGAGACGAGCAGTACTTC.

The gene calls are TRBV15 and TRBJ1-4; D call uncertain. The V gene's germline CDR1 is LNHNV and CDR2 YYDKDF (reference sequence). V gave up 0 bases and J gave up 5 bases, with 10 bases separating them. This CDR3 is 15 amino acids long. For the CDR3, the DNA is TGTGCCACCAGCAGAGATCTAGCAGCAAATGAAAAACTGTTTTTT. Amino acid sequence: CATSRDLAANEKLFF.

The chain recombines TRBV18 with TRBJ2-1, with D tentatively TRBD1 (5 bases). Germline CDR1 and CDR2: KGHSH and LQKENI. The CDR3 has 12 residues. The ends were cut back, 3 bases at V and 8 bases at J, with 8 bases in the middle. DNA of the CDR3: TGTGCCAGCTCACCGGGGCTATATGAGCAGTTCTTC. It yields the protein CASSPGLYEQFF.

As to this clone: Distinct nucleotide sequences in the sample also encode this CDR3. The chain links TRBV5-1 to TRBJ2-5; D gene unclear. Germline V gene lookup returns CDR1 SGHRS and CDR2 YFSETQ. The V gene lost 4 bases and the J gene lost 4 bases, with 8 bases spanning the gap. The CDR3 extends over 12 amino acids. The CDR3: CASSLDRETQYF. The CDR3 nucleotides read TGCGCCAGCAGCCTAGACCGAGAGACCCAGTACTTC.

V gene TRBV10-1 combines with J gene TRBJ2-1, with 7 bases matching TRBD1. The ends lost 10 bases at V and 12 bases at J; junction bases unmatched: 24. Germline assignment: CDR1 WNHNN and CDR2 SYGVQD (reference sequence). This CDR3 spans 16 amino acids. The DNA of the CDR3 is TGCGCCACCCTCGGACAGGTAAGGTTTCGTCGAGAGGCGCAGTTCTTC. Its translation: CATLGQVRFRREAQFF.

The gene calls are TRBV5-6 and TRBJ1-3; D uncertain. With 2 bases removed from V and 4 bases from J, the gap between germline ends came to 13 bases. Per the germline V gene, CDR1 is SGHDT and CDR2 is YYEEEE. The length of the CDR3 is 15 residues. DNA of the CDR3: TGTGCCAGCAGCTTATCCGGATTAGCAGGAAACACCATATATTTT. Its translation: CASSLSGLAGNTIYF.

The chain joins TRBV19 to TRBJ1-1, with a possible D match to TRBD1 (6 bases). Trimming removed 5 bases from V and 0 bases from J, with 13 bases in between. The length of the CDR3 is 15 residues. The germline gives CDR1 LNHDA, CDR2 SQIVND (reference sequence). CDR3 DNA sequence: TGTGCCAGTAGTTTAGGACAGTCTATGAACACTGAAGCTTTCTTT. This translates into CASSLGQSMNTEAFF.

The V and J genes are TRBV6-1 and TRBJ1-5; possibly TRBD1 for D (5 bases). CDR3 size: 16 residues. CDR1 is MNHNS and CDR2 is SASEGT in the germline V gene. Trimming cost V 4 bases and J 5 bases, with 18 bases left between them. The CDR3 sequence is CASSVTRGATDQPQHF. DNA for the CDR3: TGTGCCAGCAGTGTCACAAGAGGGGCCACGGATCAGCCCCAGCATTTT.

V gene TRBV21-1 combines with J gene TRBJ2-7; the table's D call, TRBD1, was not checked against the DNA. TRBV21-1 is noted as a pseudogene. The CDR3 has 14 residues. CDR3 sequence reads: CASTLGQGFYEQYF. The CDR3, as DNA: TGTGCCAGCACACTCGGACAGGGGTTCTACGAGCAGTACTTC.

J is TRBJ1-1 and V is TRBV11-2, with a tentative D call TRBD1 (5 bases). The CDR3 consists of 16 residues. The germline V gene encodes CDR1 SGHAT and CDR2 FQNNGV. Trimming removed 3 bases from V and 3 bases from J, with 17 bases in between. The CDR3 DNA follows: TGTGCCAGCAGCTTCGGTAGGGACCGGCCGGACACTGAAGCTTTCTTT. This sequence encodes CASSFGRDRPDTEAFF.

The gene calls are TRBV24-1 and TRBJ1-2, with D possibly being TRBD1 (6 bases). Germline CDR1 reads KGHDR; CDR2 reads SFDVKD. V lost 5 bases, J lost 7 bases, and 10 bases lay in between. The CDR3 sequence is 12 residues long. The CDR3 sequence: CATSAGGGGYTF. The CDR3 region has the DNA TGTGCCACCAGTGCCGGGGGCGGTGGCTACACCTTC.

This chain joins TRBV6-2 or TRBV6-3 and TRBJ1-2; D might be TRBD1 (5 bases). The CDR3 contains 13 residues. In germline, CDR1 is MNHEY, CDR2 SVGEGT. Trimming left V 0 bases short and J 8 bases short, with 10 bases between. The CDR3 DNA reads TGTGCCAGCAGTTACTCGGGGCCGGGAGGCTACACCTTC. This codes for CASSYSGPGGYTF.

The chain is built from TRBV11-3 and TRBJ2-7, with 10 positions matching TRBD2. CDR1 is SGHNT, CDR2 YENEEA, per germline. This CDR3 spans 12 amino acids. V lost 5 bases, J lost 7 bases, and 2 bases stayed unmatched. The CDR3 spells CASSTLAGEQYF. The CDR3 nucleotides are TGTGCCAGCAGCACACTAGCGGGAGAGCAGTACTTC.

The V and J genes are TRBV6-5 and TRBJ2-6; 8 bases agree with TRBD1. Germline V gene lookup returns CDR1 MNHEY and CDR2 SVGAGI. V lost 6 bases, J lost 4 bases, and 5 bases stayed unmatched. The CDR3 totals 15 residues. As DNA, the CDR3 is TGTGCCAGCAGGCTGACAGGGGTCGGGGCCAACGTCCTGACTTTC. It is translated as CASRLTGVGANVLTF.

V and J are TRBV5-8 and TRBJ2-3; TRBD1 matches 8 bases. The CDR3 has 15 amino acids. Germline assignment: CDR1 SGHTS and CDR2 YDEGEE. The V segment lost 4 bases and the J segment 0 bases; nucleotides outside the gene matches: 4. CDR3 nucleotides: TGTGCCAGCAGCCCCGGACAGGGTAGCACAGATACGCAGTATTTT. Amino acid sequence: CASSPGQGSTDTQYF.

J is TRBJ2-7 and V is TRBV27, with TRBD1 as a possible D gene (6 bases). Trimming left V 6 bases short and J 4 bases short, with 19 bases between. Germline V lookup: CDR1 MNHEY, CDR2 SMNVEV (reference sequence). The CDR3 runs 15 residues. CDR3 amino acids: CASSLGGNHWYEQYF. DNA of the CDR3: TGTGCCAGCAGCCTAGGGGGTAACCACTGGTACGAGCAGTACTTC.

The gene calls are TRBV5-1 and TRBJ2-2; possibly TRBD1 or TRBD2 for D (5 bases each). The CDR3 has 15 residues. Germline CDR1 reads SGHRS; CDR2 reads YFSETQ. Between the trimmed V and J ends, which lost 4 bases and 1 base, there was a span of 11 bases. The CDR3 spells CASSRDPLNTGELFF. The CDR3 DNA sequence: TGCGCCAGCAGCCGGGACCCATTGAACACCGGGGAGCTGTTTTTT.

This clone was picked up one time. This chain uses TRBV21-1 with TRBJ1-2; the DNA was not compared with TRBD1, the D call given in the table. TRBV21-1 is a documented pseudogene. This CDR3 has 13 amino acids. CDR3 loop: CASSPRQGGGYTF. DNA for the CDR3: TGTGCCAGCAGCCCCCGACAGGGTGGCGGCTACACCTTC.

The chain couples TRBV7-2 to TRBJ2-3; 9 nucleotides agree with TRBD1. Per the germline V gene, CDR1 is SGHTA and CDR2 is FQGNSA. J gave up 5 bases and V 1 base, and 4 bases lay outside the gene matches. This CDR3 has 15 residues. This chain's CDR3 is CASSLVGQGVDTQYF. The DNA of the CDR3 is TGTGCCAGCAGCTTAGTGGGACAGGGAGTAGATACGCAGTATTTT.

This clone was seen more than once but under ten times. At the DNA level, this CDR3 is encoded by other sequences in the same sample as well. The chain combines TRBV7-9 with TRBJ1-2; D ambiguous. Germline CDR1 SEHNR, CDR2 FQNEAQ (reference sequence). The CDR3 is 12 residues long. V lost 3 bases and J 4 bases, leaving 6 bases between the germline ends. CDR3 in amino acids: CASSFGSYGYTF. The CDR3 DNA follows: TGTGCCAGCAGCTTTGGCAGCTATGGCTACACCTTC.

The chain has TRBV7-9 and TRBJ1-1; no definite D call. Germline V gene data show CDR1 as SEHNR and CDR2 as FQNEAQ (reference sequence). Trimming took 0 bases from V and 6 from J, leaving 14 bases between them. CDR3 length equals 15 residues. The CDR3 coding sequence is TGTGCCAGCAGCTTAGCTGGACCGCGCTGGCCTGAAGCTTTCTTT. As protein: CASSLAGPRWPEAFF.

The V gene is TRBV5-4, the J gene TRBJ1-1, with D perhaps TRBD1 (5 bases). From germline, CDR1 is SGHNT and CDR2 YYREEE (reference sequence). V was pared by 2 bases and J by 11 bases, with 16 bases between. The CDR3 contains 13 residues. In DNA form, the CDR3 reads TGTGCCAGCAGCTTAGGGGAGTGGCAGCTGGCTTTCTTT. This translates into CASSLGEWQLAFF.

This sequence joins TRBV19 and TRBJ1-5; D is unclear. Germline-derived CDR1 and CDR2 are LNHDA and SQIVND (reference sequence). The CDR3 has 16 residues. The V end lost 5 bases, the J end lost 0 bases, and 14 bases lay between the germline ends. The CDR3 spells CASSAQSGVSNQPQHF. The CDR3 DNA reads as TGTGCCAGTAGTGCCCAAAGTGGGGTTAGCAATCAGCCCCAGCATTTT.

The chain recombines TRBV5-4 with TRBJ2-7; 11 bases are a match to TRBD2. Trimming cost V 3 bases and J 7 bases; bases outside gene matches: 15. This CDR3 has 17 residues. Germline V gene lookup returns CDR1 SGHNT and CDR2 YYREEE (reference sequence). CDR3 protein: CASSSTGLAVYHREQYF. In DNA, the CDR3 is TGTGCCAGCAGCTCGACGGGACTAGCGGTCTATCACCGGGAGCAGTACTTC.